What follows are 15 T cell receptor beta chains derived from one specimen sequenced in a study of blood T cell repertoires in COVID-19. Here immunoSEQ multiplex PCR was the method, and the copy in TCRdb shows in-frame clones only, minus some. The sample lists under 150,000 clones, 88% occurring once. Material for sequencing was peripheral blood. These receptors came from a woman aged 70-85 years who had recovered from COVID-19.

This chain joins TRBV18 and TRBJ2-7, with a tentative D call TRBD1 (5 bases). The CDR3 sequence is 16 residues long. Germline-derived CDR1 and CDR2 are KGHSH and LQKENI. Trimming removed 3 bases from V and 0 bases from J, with 15 bases in between. Written as DNA, the CDR3 is TGTGCCAGCTCACCCCAGGGTCTGGCGGCCTCCTACGAGCAGTACTTC. Protein product: CASSPQGLAASYEQYF.

The V call is TRBV5-1, the J call TRBJ2-3; the D gene is possibly TRBD1 (5 bases). V was clipped by 2 bases and J by 4 bases, with 14 bases between them. CDR1 SGHRS and CDR2 YFSETQ come from the germline V gene. CDR3 length: 15 residues. CDR3 region: CASSFSPQGADTQYF. The CDR3 coding sequence is TGCGCCAGCAGCTTCTCGCCCCAGGGCGCAGATACGCAGTATTTT. The variable domain in full, completed from reference TRBV5-1 and TRBJ2-3, reads KAGVTQTPRYLIKTRGQQVTLSCSPISGHRSVSWYQQTPGQGLQFLFEYFSETQRNKGNFPGRFSGRQFSNSRSEMNVSTLELGDSALYLCASSFSPQGADTQYFGPGTRLTVL.

The CDR3 DNA reads as TGTGCCGGACAGGGAGGTAACTCCTACAATGAGCAGTTCTTC. This codes for CAGQGGNSYNEQFF. The chain employs TRBV2 and TRBJ2-1; TRBD1 matches 8 bases. CDR1 and CDR2 (germline): SNHLY, FYNNEI. Trimming took 11 bases from V and 0 from J; bases not matched to a gene: 6. There are 14 residues in the CDR3.

This clone has just a few counts. This chain connects TRBV10-3 to TRBJ2-5, with D possibly TRBD1 on 6 matching bases. The germline V and J ends were trimmed by 6 bases and 2 bases, with 13 bases remaining between them. This CDR3 region has 14 residues. Per germline, CDR1 ENHRY and CDR2 SYGVKD. CDR3 protein: CAIRDGQLQETQYF. The CDR3 DNA reads TGTGCCATCAGGGACGGACAGCTACAAGAGACCCAGTACTTC.

The chain recombines TRBV19 with TRBJ2-7; 8 bases line up with TRBD2. Trimming took 3 bases from V and 3 from J; bases not matched to a gene: 4. The germline CDR1 and CDR2 sequences are LNHDA and SQIVND (reference sequence). There are 14 residues in the CDR3. The CDR3 reads CASSIWRGDYEQYF. CDR3 sequence (DNA): TGTGCCAGTAGTATCTGGCGGGGGGACTACGAGCAGTACTTC.

The chain couples TRBV7-2 to TRBJ1-1; 8 nucleotides match TRBD1. CDR3 length: 14 amino acids. Per germline, CDR1 SGHTA and CDR2 FQGNSA. V was clipped by 5 bases and J by 2 bases; unmatched bases: 4. The CDR3 DNA reads TGTGCCAGCAGCCTACAGGGGGGAAACACTGAAGCTTTCTTT. This codes for CASSLQGGNTEAFF.

The gene calls are TRBV20-1 and TRBJ1-2; D gene unclear. Germline V gene data show CDR1 as DFQATT and CDR2 as SNEGSKA (reference sequence). This CDR3 spans 11 amino acids. V was trimmed by 1 base and J by 7 bases, leaving 7 bases between them. The CDR3 region has the DNA TGCAGTGCTAGAGTTAACGGTGGCTACACCTTC. Translation: CSARVNGGYTF.

J is TRBJ2-3 and V is TRBV7-2, with TRBD2 as a possible D gene (7 bases). V was cut by 5 bases and J by 4 bases, with 16 bases left in between. This CDR3 has 15 residues. The V gene's germline CDR1 is SGHTA and CDR2 FQGNSA. The DNA for the CDR3 is TGTGCCAGCAGCCCGGAGGGGGGGGTCGCAGATACGCAGTATTTT. The encoded protein is CASSPEGGVADTQYF.

The J gene is TRBJ2-1, the V gene TRBV5-1; D is ambiguous. Germline CDR1 reads SGHRS; CDR2 reads YFSETQ. With 3 bases removed from V and 4 bases from J, the gap between germline ends came to 11 bases. The CDR3 runs to 14 residues. The CDR3 is CASSSAAVYNEQFF. The CDR3 DNA reads TGCGCCAGCAGCTCGGCGGCCGTTTACAATGAGCAGTTCTTC.

This clone showed up just a few times. V gene TRBV6-5 combines with J gene TRBJ1-6, with D possibly being TRBD1 (6 bases). Per the germline V gene, CDR1 is MNHEY and CDR2 is SVGAGI. Trimming pared 7 bases from V and 6 bases from J, leaving 16 bases between. This CDR3 is built from 15 residues. CDR3: CASIGRGTGNSPLHF. The CDR3 bases are TGTGCCAGCATCGGCAGGGGAACCGGTAATTCACCCCTCCACTTT.

This clone appeared a single time. V is TRBV7-2 and J is TRBJ2-1, with 7 nucleotides matching TRBD1. Germline V lookup: CDR1 SGHTA, CDR2 FQGNSA. With 4 bases clipped from V and 1 base from J, the junction kept 7 bases outside the gene matches. The CDR3 is 16 residues long. Here the CDR3 DNA reads TGTGCCAGCAGCTCCCAGAAGGGGGCGTCCTACAATGAGCAGTTCTTC. Its protein is CASSSQKGASYNEQFF.

This rearrangement joins TRBV7-9 to TRBJ1-4; D uncertain. Germline CDR1 and CDR2: SEHNR and FQNEAQ (reference sequence). V was trimmed by 5 bases and J by 0 bases, leaving 19 bases between them. The CDR3 spans 18 residues. The CDR3 DNA reads as TGTGCCAGCAGCCCCCCTGGGAAGCGGGAACCAACTAATGAAAAACTGTTTTTT. Residues: CASSPPGKREPTNEKLFF.

The chain recombines TRBV28 with TRBJ2-2; TRBD2 might be the D (5 bases). The CDR3 covers 15 residues. V gave up 7 bases and J gave up 1 base, with 13 bases separating them. Germline V CDR1 and CDR2: MDHEN, SYDVKM. The chain's CDR3 is CASTMGGGNTGELFF. The CDR3 region has the DNA TGTGCCAGCACGATGGGCGGAGGGAACACCGGGGAGCTGTTTTTT.

This clone was recorded only once. The genes are TRBV18 and TRBJ2-7; D is possibly TRBD2 (6 bases). The CDR3 extends over 15 amino acids. CDR1 is KGHSH and CDR2 is LQKENI in the germline V gene. Trimming stripped 1 base from V and 2 bases from J, with 12 bases between. The CDR3 DNA sequence: TGTGCCAGCTCACCACGGCTCACGGGAGCCTACGAGCAGTACTTC. Encoded protein: CASSPRLTGAYEQYF.

This chain joins TRBV9 and TRBJ2-3, with D hard to call. This CDR3 comprises 14 residues. Trimming stripped 2 bases from V and 3 bases from J, with 10 bases between. From germline, CDR1 is SGDLS and CDR2 YYNGEE. The CDR3 DNA reads as TGTGCCAGCAGCGTCGGAGAGAGGACAGATACGCAGTATTTT. Amino acids: CASSVGERTDTQYF.